This T cell receptor beta chain was captured by sequencing in a study of graft-versus-host responses after intestinal transplantation. Study context: Recipients had transplants, and these were multivisceral, liver-intestinal, or isolated intestinal.

Per germline, CDR1 SGHRS and CDR2 YFSETQ. The CDR3 sequence is 14 residues long. Trimming took 5 bases from V and 4 from J; bases not matched to a gene: 4. Profiling relied on immunoSEQ multiplex PCR, and the TCRdb table lists in-frame clones only, not all of them. The sample contains approximately 130,000 clones, approximately 94% of which appear only once. General study findings and limits: Investigators detected GvH clones in recipient marrow, with some emerging earlier in ileum or blood.

Notes on this clone: No antigen is known for it.

The sequences come from unstimulated CD4+ T cells sorted from spleen or lymph node cells, collected before intestinal transplant. The chain has TRBV5-1 and TRBJ2-3; 10 bases map to TRBD2. The clonotype comes from a human donor who received an intestinal transplant. CDR3 residues: CASRIAGGPDTQYF. CDR3 bases: TGCGCCAGCAGGATAGCGGGGGGTCCAGATACGCAGTATTTT.